These T cell receptor beta chains were read from a single sample in a study of T cell responses to AZD1222 COVID-19 vaccine. This table comes from immunoSEQ multiplex PCR, and its TCRdb copy is limited to in-frame clones, with some not included. Altogether around 130,000 clones are present, about nine tenths being singletons, with the ten largest covering about 2.1%. The sequenced sample was peripheral blood, obtained 28 days after the second AZD1222 dose. The source of these receptors is an adult who received the AZD1222 COVID-19 vaccine. The CDR3 runs from the conserved cysteine through the conserved F or W. D genes are given only for firm matches. Not every row has a clone size; where given, it reads once, few, many or a size class.

size	V	D	J	DNA	CDR3
NA	TRBV3-1/TRBV3-2	TRBD1	TRBJ1-1	TGTGCCAGCAGAGAAAAAGCGACAGGGCTCAACACTGAAGCTTTCTTT	CASREKATGLNTEAFF
NA	TRBV13	NA	TRBJ1-1	TGTGCCAGCAGCATGACAGGTCGGACTGAAGCTTTCTTT	CASSMTGRTEAFF
NA	TRBV19	TRBD2	TRBJ2-1	TGTGCCAGTAGTTCGGGGGGGCCGATCAATGAGCAGTTCTTC	CASSSGGPINEQFF
NA	TRBV2	NA	TRBJ2-5	TGTGCCAGCAGCACGGCCAGTACGCTGGAGACCCAGTACTTC	CASSTASTLETQYF
NA	TRBV5-6	NA	TRBJ2-1	TGTGCCAGCAGCTTGGCTCCAGGCCCCTACAATGAGCAGTTCTTC	CASSLAPGPYNEQFF
few	TRBV3-1/TRBV3-2	NA	TRBJ1-3	TGTGCCAGCAGCCAAGGGCAGACAGCTTTCTCTGGAAACACCATATATTTT	CASSQGQTAFSGNTIYF
NA	TRBV19	NA	TRBJ1-2	TGTGCCAGTAAGGGAGAACTACGTGGTGGCTACACCTTC	CASKGELRGGYTF
once	TRBV29-1	NA	TRBJ2-1	TGCAGCGTTGATCGCTACAATGAGCAGTTCTTC	CSVDRYNEQFF
NA	TRBV28	NA	TRBJ2-2	TGTGCCAGCGGCCTTCCCCATGGGGAGCTGTTTTTT	CASGLPHGELFF
NA	TRBV19	NA	TRBJ1-2	TGTGCCAGTAGTATATCGGGACACCTCTATGGCTACACCTTC	CASSISGHLYGYTF
few	TRBV4-3	NA	TRBJ2-5	TGCGCCAGCAGCCTTAACTTACTAGGCTCGGAGACCCAGTACTTC	CASSLNLLGSETQYF
NA	TRBV2	TRBD2	TRBJ2-4	TGTGCCAGCAGTAACTCCCGACTAGCGGGGGGACTCCAAAACATTCAGTACTTC	CASSNSRLAGGLQNIQYF
NA	TRBV2	NA	TRBJ1-6	TGTGCCAGCAGTGGGCCAGCCCGAGACTCACCCCTCCACTTT	CASSGPARDSPLHF
large	TRBV19	NA	TRBJ1-1	TGTGCCAGTAGTATGGGCAGGAACACTGAAGCTTTCTTT	CASSMGRNTEAFF
NA	TRBV5-1	NA	TRBJ2-2	TGCGCCAGCAGCCCCGGACAGAGCACCGGGGAGCTGTTTTTT	CASSPGQSTGELFF
NA	TRBV4-3	TRBD2	TRBJ2-1	TGCGCCAGCAGCCCCCACTACCTAACTAGCGGGAGGCGGGGTGAGCAGTTCTTC	CASSPHYLTSGRRGEQFF
NA	TRBV7-3	TRBD2	TRBJ2-1	TGTGCCAGCAGCTTAGCGGGAGTGGCCAATGAGCAGTTCTTC	CASSLAGVANEQFF
NA	TRBV19	TRBD2	TRBJ2-1	TGTGCCAGTAGTATTGTAGCGGGGACCTACAATGAGCAGTTCTTC	CASSIVAGTYNEQFF
NA	TRBV12-3/TRBV12-4	NA	TRBJ2-2	TGTGCCAGCAGGGTTGGAGGTGGCGGGGAGCTGTTTTTT	CASRVGGGGELFF
NA	TRBV18	NA	TRBJ2-3	TGTGCCAGCTCACCACCGCCTGGTGTGCGGGATACGCAGTATTTT	CASSPPPGVRDTQYF
NA	TRBV30	NA	TRBJ1-5	TGTGCCTGGAGCCAAGGGCAAAATCAGCCCCAGCATTTT	CAWSQGQNQPQHF
NA	TRBV2	NA	TRBJ1-4	TGTGCCAGCATGGGGGGCGCGGGTGAAAAACTGTTTTTT	CASMGGAGEKLFF
NA	TRBV19	TRBD2	TRBJ2-3	TGTGCCAGTAGCAGACTAGCGGGAGTGGGAGATACGCAGTATTTT	CASSRLAGVGDTQYF
NA	TRBV6-1	NA	TRBJ2-7	TGTGCCAGCAGTGACAGGGCTAGGACTTACGAGCAGTACTTC	CASSDRARTYEQYF
NA	TRBV19	NA	TRBJ2-5	TGTGCCAGTAGTAATCAGCGGTCAGAGACCCAGTACTTC	CASSNQRSETQYF
NA	TRBV3-1/TRBV3-2	NA	TRBJ1-5	TGTGCCAGCAGCCCGACCGGTGGGTCGAATCAGCCCCAGCATTTT	CASSPTGGSNQPQHF
NA	TRBV9	NA	TRBJ1-1	TGTGCCAGCAGCGTAGGTATGGTAGGGAGCACTGAAGCTTTCTTT	CASSVGMVGSTEAFF
NA	TRBV30	NA	TRBJ2-3	TGTGCCTGGATCGCGTCGGGGGATACGCAGTATTTT	CAWIASGDTQYF
NA	TRBV3-1/TRBV3-2	TRBD1	TRBJ1-1	TGTGCCAGCAGCCAATTCAGGGGGGACACTGAAGCTTTCTTT	CASSQFRGDTEAFF
many	TRBV10-3	TRBD1	TRBJ2-7	TGTGCCATCAGGCCGGGACAGGGGTCCATCTACGAGCAGTACTTC	CAIRPGQGSIYEQYF
NA	TRBV6-5	NA	TRBJ2-2	TGTGCCAGCAGTTACTCGTCCCGTTACACCGGGGAGCTGTTTTTT	CASSYSSRYTGELFF
NA	TRBV5-1	NA	TRBJ2-3	TGCGCCAGCAGCTTGGAGTCCTCGGGGGATACGCAGTATTTT	CASSLESSGDTQYF
NA	TRBV5-6	NA	TRBJ1-1	TGTGCCAGCAGCTTCGAGACATCGAACACTGAAGCTTTCTTT	CASSFETSNTEAFF
NA	TRBV11-3	TRBD1	TRBJ1-6	TGTGCCAGCAGGGGACAGGGGTCTCGCTACGATTCACCCCTCCACTTT	CASRGQGSRYDSPLHF
NA	TRBV27	NA	TRBJ1-3	TGTGCCAGCAGTCCCGGGACAAGAAACACCATATATTTT	CASSPGTRNTIYF
NA	TRBV5-4	NA	TRBJ2-1	TGTGCCAGCAGCTTGGGAAACCCCTCCTACAATGAGCAGTTCTTC	CASSLGNPSYNEQFF
NA	TRBV19	TRBD1	TRBJ2-1	TGTGCCAGTAGTCGCCCCGGGACAGGATTAAATGAGCAGTTCTTC	CASSRPGTGLNEQFF
NA	TRBV11-2	TRBD1	TRBJ2-3	TGTGCCAGCAGCTTGGAGTCTCCCGGGACAGGGAACACAGATACGCAGTATTTT	CASSLESPGTGNTDTQYF
once	TRBV4-1	NA	TRBJ1-1	TGCGCCAGCAGCCGTCCTCGTGGGGGAGGGGAGACTGAAGCTTTCTTT	CASSRPRGGGETEAFF
once	TRBV30	TRBD1	TRBJ1-1	TGTGCCTGGAACCGACCCGGGACAGGCTATCGGCACACTGAAGCTTTCTTT	CAWNRPGTGYRHTEAFF